The rows below give T cell receptor beta chains drawn from one sample of a study of blood T cells in healthy people across ages. In TCRdb, the 5' RACE reads were re-called with MiXCR into one record per CDR3 protein. The table has about 730,000 distinct CDR3 sequences, 40% to 45% seen once; the top ten hold 20% to 25%. Sequenced material: blood. All receptors derive from an older woman in good health. Each CDR3 is given with its conserved first and last residue. D genes are given only for firm matches. Clone size, where shown, is once, few, many, or a class for clones that have expanded.

J gene,D gene,clone size,V gene,CDR3 DNA,CDR3 protein
TRBJ2-5,-,once,TRBV19,TGTGCCAGTACCAAGGGCTACAAGCAGTACTTC,CASTKGYKQYF
TRBJ2-1,TRBD2,few,TRBV10-3,TGTGCCATCACGGGGGGGTCCCGGAATGAGCAGTTCTTC,CAITGGSRNEQFF
TRBJ1-6,TRBD1,few,TRBV20-1,TGCAGTGCCTCAGACAGGGGTGATTCACCCCTCCACTTT,CSASDRGDSPLHF
TRBJ2-1,TRBD1,-,TRBV24-1,TGTGCCACCAGTGAACCTCCGGGACAGGGGTACCAACTAGGGAGGGATGAGCAGTTCTTC,CATSEPPGQGYQLGRDEQFF
TRBJ2-1,-,-,TRBV20-1,TGCAGTGCTTATTGGACATCGTACAATGAGCAGTTCTTC,CSAYWTSYNEQFF
TRBJ1-2,-,-,TRBV3-1,TGTGCCAGCAGCCAACTAGCGACGGGGATCAACTATGGCTACACCTTC,CASSQLATGINYGYTF
TRBJ2-5,TRBD1,many,TRBV6-6,TGTGCCAGCAGTACCCCGACAGGGAGAAGGGAGACCCAGTACTTC,CASSTPTGRRETQYF
TRBJ1-2,-,-,TRBV25-1,TGTGCCAGCAGGATGAGCGGAAACTATGGCTACACCTTC,CASRMSGNYGYTF
TRBJ2-2,-,-,TRBV29-1,TGCAGCGGAGGACAGACAAACACCGGGGAGCTGTTTTTT,CSGGQTNTGELFF
TRBJ2-5,-,-,TRBV20-1,TGCAGTGCTAGCGGCGGGGCAGCCCAAGAGACCCAGTACTTC,CSASGGAAQETQYF
TRBJ1-1,-,-,TRBV7-2,TGTGCCAGCAGACCGGGTTCAGGGTTTACTGAAGCTTTCTTT,CASRPGSGFTEAFF
TRBJ2-1,TRBD2,many,TRBV5-1,TGCGCCAGCAGCGCCGGGACGGGGGGGTACAATGAGCAGTTCTTC,CASSAGTGGYNEQFF
TRBJ2-1,-,few,TRBV7-8,TGTGCCAGCATCACGAGCCCCGCAGGGGAGGACAATGAGCAGTTCTTC,CASITSPAGEDNEQFF
TRBJ2-7,TRBD1,many,TRBV7-9,TGTGCCAGCAGCTCACAGGGGGTCGAGCAGTACTTC,CASSSQGVEQYF
TRBJ2-6,-,-,TRBV12-2,TGTGCAAGTCGTTCCATCGAGGGCTGCGGCCCCATTCCAATCTCTGGGGCCAACGTCCTGACTTTC,CASRSIEGCGPIPISGANVLTF
TRBJ2-7,-,-,TRBV7-2,TGTGCCAGCAGCCTGACCCCGTCCACTCTCGAGCAGTACTTC,CASSLTPSTLEQYF
TRBJ2-1,TRBD1,-,TRBV4-2,TGTGCCAGCAGCCATGCCGGACAGGGGTGGGGAGAGACCCAGTTCTTC,CASSHAGQGWGETQFF
TRBJ2-1,TRBD1,-,TRBV5-6,TGTGCCAGCAGTTTGCTTTGGGACAGTAAGCAGTTCTTC,CASSLLWDSKQFF
TRBJ2-3,-,few,TRBV20-1,TGCAGTGCTAGAGATCTAGTCGCGGGGGCCAAGGGAGATACGCAGTATTTT,CSARDLVAGAKGDTQYF
TRBJ1-1,-,-,TRBV19,TGTGCCAGTAGTGTGGGGGAGGTGAACACTGAAGCTTTCTTT,CASSVGEVNTEAFF
TRBJ1-2,-,few,TRBV12-3/TRBV12-4,TGTGCCAGCAGTTTGGTGGGGGCGGGTGGCTACACCTTC,CASSLVGAGGYTF
TRBJ2-1,TRBD2,few,TRBV20-1,TGCAGTGCTAGCGAGACTAGCGGGAGGTGGTACAATGAGCAGTTCTTC,CSASETSGRWYNEQFF
TRBJ2-1,-,-,TRBV5-1,TGCGCCAGCAGCTCTTCCCGGGACCTCCTATACAATGAGCAGTTCTTC,CASSSSRDLLYNEQFF
TRBJ2-2,-,-,TRBV28,TGTGCCAGCAGTTTTCGAGGGTTTACGGGGGAGCTGTTTTTT,CASSFRGFTGELFF
TRBJ1-1,-,-,TRBV15,TGTGCCACCAGCAGAGATGTGTTAGGGCAGGCTTTCTTT,CATSRDVLGQAFF
TRBJ1-1,-,few,TRBV3-1,TGTGCCAGCAGCCAATCAGGGGTGGGCACTGAAGCTTTCTTT,CASSQSGVGTEAFF
TRBJ1-6,-,few,TRBV29-1,TGCAGCGTTGCGCTAGGGGGGGGGTATAATTCACCCCTCCACTTT,CSVALGGGYNSPLHF
TRBJ1-2,TRBD1,-,TRBV9,TGTGCCAGCAGTGCCGGGACAGGGGGCAACTATGGCTACACCTTC,CASSAGTGGNYGYTF
TRBJ2-1,TRBD2,many,TRBV3-1,TGTGCCAGCAGCCAAGATGCGGGGGTATACAATGAGCAGTTCTTC,CASSQDAGVYNEQFF
TRBJ2-5,-,many,TRBV18,TGTGCCAGCTCAGGGGCCCAGCGAGAGACCCAGTACTTC,CASSGAQRETQYF
TRBJ2-7,TRBD2,few,TRBV6-1,TGTGCCACCTTCTCTCCGGGGGGTAGCTACGAGCAGTACTTC,CATFSPGGSYEQYF
TRBJ1-2,TRBD1,-,TRBV5-6,TGTGCCAGCAGCTTGGTTGGGACAGACCCTGCTTCTAGGGCCTACACCTTC,CASSLVGTDPASRAYTF
TRBJ2-5,-,-,TRBV6-1,TGTGCCAGCCGGGAGACTGTCGGGGGAGGGGGGACCCAGTACTTC,CASRETVGGGGTQYF
TRBJ2-5,-,-,TRBV20-1,TGCAGTGCTAGAGATCGAATACGGGCAGAAGAGACCCAGTACTTC,CSARDRIRAEETQYF
TRBJ2-7,TRBD2,-,TRBV2,TGTGCCAGCCAATTAAGAACTAGCGGGAGCCACGAGCAGTACTTC,CASQLRTSGSHEQYF
TRBJ2-3,-,-,TRBV4-2,TGTGCCAGCAGCCAGTCGTGGGAGGGCACAGATACGCAGTATTTT,CASSQSWEGTDTQYF
TRBJ2-1,TRBD1,few,TRBV7-3,TGTGCCAGCAGCTTACCACAGGGGGACTACAATGAGCAGTTCTTC,CASSLPQGDYNEQFF
TRBJ2-1,TRBD1,many,TRBV10-3,TGTGCCATCAGTGCACAGGGGGCCGGGGATGAGCAGTTCTTC,CAISAQGAGDEQFF
TRBJ2-1,-,-,TRBV9,TGTGCCAGCAGCGTAGACGGGAAAGGGTACAATGAGCAGTTCTTC,CASSVDGKGYNEQFF
TRBJ1-1,-,-,TRBV27,TGTGCCAGCAGTTTAGGGGTGGGAGACACTGAAGCTTTCTTT,CASSLGVGDTEAFF
TRBJ2-1,TRBD2,few,TRBV9,TGTGCCAGCAGCGTCTTTAGCGGGACTGACTACAATGAGCAGTTCTTC,CASSVFSGTDYNEQFF
TRBJ2-1,-,once,TRBV6-1,TGTGCCAGCAGGAACATTGAGCAGTTCTTC,CASRNIEQFF
TRBJ2-5,-,-,TRBV5-8,TGTGCCAGCAGCGACCGGGGCCACACACGTGAGCAGTACTTC,CASSDRGHTREQYF
TRBJ1-2,TRBD1,few,TRBV12-3/TRBV12-4,TGTGCCAGCAGATACCCGGGACAGGGGAACTATGGCTACACCTTC,CASRYPGQGNYGYTF